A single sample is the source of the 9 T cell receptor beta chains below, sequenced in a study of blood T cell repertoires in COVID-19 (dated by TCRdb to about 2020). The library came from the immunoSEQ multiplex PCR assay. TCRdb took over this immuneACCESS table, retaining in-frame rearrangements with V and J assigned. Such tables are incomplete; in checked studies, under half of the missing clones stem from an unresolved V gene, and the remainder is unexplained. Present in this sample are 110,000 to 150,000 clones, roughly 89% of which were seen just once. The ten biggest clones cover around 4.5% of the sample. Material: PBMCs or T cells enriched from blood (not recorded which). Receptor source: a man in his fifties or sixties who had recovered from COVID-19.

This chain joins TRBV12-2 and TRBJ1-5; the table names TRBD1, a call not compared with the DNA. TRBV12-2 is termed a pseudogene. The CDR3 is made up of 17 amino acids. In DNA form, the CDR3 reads TGTGCAAGTCGCTTACGAGACAGGGGGCGCGGGAATCAGCCCCAGCATTTT. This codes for CASRLRDRGRGNQPQHF.

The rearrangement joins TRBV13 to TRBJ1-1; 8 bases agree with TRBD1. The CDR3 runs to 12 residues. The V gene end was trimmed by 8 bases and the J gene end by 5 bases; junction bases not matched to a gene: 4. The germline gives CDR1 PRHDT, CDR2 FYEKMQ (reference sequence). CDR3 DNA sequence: TGTGCCAGCCGACAGGGGAAAACTGAAGCTTTCTTT. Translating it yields CASRQGKTEAFF. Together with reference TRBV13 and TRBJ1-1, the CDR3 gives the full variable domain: AAGVIQSPRHLIKEKRETATLKCYPIPRHDTVYWYQQGPGQDPQFLISFYEKMQSDKGSIPDRFSAQQFSDYHSELNMSSLELGDSALYFCASRQGKTEAFFGQGTRLTVV.

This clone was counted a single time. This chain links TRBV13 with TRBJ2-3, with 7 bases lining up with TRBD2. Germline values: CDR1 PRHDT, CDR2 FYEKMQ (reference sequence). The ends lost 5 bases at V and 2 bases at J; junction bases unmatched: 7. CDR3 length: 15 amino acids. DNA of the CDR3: TGTGCCAGCAGCCAGACTAGCTCCTACACAGATACGCAGTATTTT. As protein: CASSQTSSYTDTQYF.

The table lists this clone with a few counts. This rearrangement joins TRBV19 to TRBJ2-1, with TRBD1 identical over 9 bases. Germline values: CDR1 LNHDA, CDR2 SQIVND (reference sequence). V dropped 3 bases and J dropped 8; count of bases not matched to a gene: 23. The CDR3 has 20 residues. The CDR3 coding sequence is TGTGCCAGTAGTATCATAATCAGTGGGAGGGGACAGGGCCGAAGAGATGAGCAGTTCTTC. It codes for CASSIIISGRGQGRRDEQFF.

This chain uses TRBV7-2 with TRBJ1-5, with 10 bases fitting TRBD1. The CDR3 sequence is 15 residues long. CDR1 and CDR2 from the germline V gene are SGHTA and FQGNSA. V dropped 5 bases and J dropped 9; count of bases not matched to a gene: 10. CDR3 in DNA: TGTGCCAGCAGCCCTGTGGACAGGGGGATTTCGCCCCAGCATTTT. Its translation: CASSPVDRGISPQHF.

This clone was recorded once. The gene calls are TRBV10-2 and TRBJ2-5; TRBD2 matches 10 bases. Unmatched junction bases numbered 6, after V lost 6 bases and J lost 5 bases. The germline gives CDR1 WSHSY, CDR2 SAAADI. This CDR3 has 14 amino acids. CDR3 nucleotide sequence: TGCGCCAGCAGATTCAGCGGGAGGGGGGAGACCCAGTACTTC. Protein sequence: CASRFSGRGETQYF.

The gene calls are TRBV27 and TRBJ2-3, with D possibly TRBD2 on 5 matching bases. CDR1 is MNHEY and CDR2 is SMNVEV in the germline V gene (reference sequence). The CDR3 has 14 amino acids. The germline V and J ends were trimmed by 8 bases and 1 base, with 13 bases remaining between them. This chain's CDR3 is CASRAERGTDTQYF. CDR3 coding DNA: TGTGCCAGCCGAGCGGAGAGAGGCACAGATACGCAGTATTTT.

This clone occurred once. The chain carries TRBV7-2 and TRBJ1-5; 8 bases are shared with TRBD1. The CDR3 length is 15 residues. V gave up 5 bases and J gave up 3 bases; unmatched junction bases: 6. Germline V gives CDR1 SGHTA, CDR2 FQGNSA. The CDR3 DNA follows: TGTGCCAGCAGCCAAGGACAGGGTTCCAATCAGCCCCAGCATTTT. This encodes CASSQGQGSNQPQHF.

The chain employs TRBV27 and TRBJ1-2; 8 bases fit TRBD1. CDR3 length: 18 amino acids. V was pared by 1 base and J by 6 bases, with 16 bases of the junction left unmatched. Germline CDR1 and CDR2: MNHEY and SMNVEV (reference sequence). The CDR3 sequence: CASSLLVRLGRGHHGYTF. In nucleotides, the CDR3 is TGTGCCAGCAGTTTATTAGTCCGGTTGGGCAGGGGGCATCATGGCTACACCTTC.